Listed here is a single TCR beta chain. Sequenced by immunoSEQ multiplex PCR; TCRdb stores in-frame clones only, minus some. In the table there are more than 300,000 clones, around nine tenths of which are singletons. The data belong to a study of blood T cell repertoires in COVID-19. Study in general: Collection of acute and convalescent COVID-19 samples took place in the United States, Italy and Spain.

Self-reported history from a screening survey and questionnaire set each donor's cohort. Exposed participants came across a COVID-19 case within 2 weeks before study entry. The ends lost 4 bases at V and 6 bases at J; junction bases unmatched: 10. Germline CDR1 reads SGHKS; CDR2 reads YYEKEE (reference sequence). The CDR3 has 15 residues. V usage is TRBV5-5 and J usage is TRBJ1-5, with 7 bases aligning to TRBD1. This TCR was sampled from a woman in her 30s who had been exposed to COVID-19. What was sequenced was PBMCs or T cells enriched from blood (not recorded which). The CDR3 DNA sequence: TGTGCCAGCAGCGGGGACAGTACACGGGGTCAGCCCCAGCATTTT. Translation: CASSGDSTRGQPQHF.